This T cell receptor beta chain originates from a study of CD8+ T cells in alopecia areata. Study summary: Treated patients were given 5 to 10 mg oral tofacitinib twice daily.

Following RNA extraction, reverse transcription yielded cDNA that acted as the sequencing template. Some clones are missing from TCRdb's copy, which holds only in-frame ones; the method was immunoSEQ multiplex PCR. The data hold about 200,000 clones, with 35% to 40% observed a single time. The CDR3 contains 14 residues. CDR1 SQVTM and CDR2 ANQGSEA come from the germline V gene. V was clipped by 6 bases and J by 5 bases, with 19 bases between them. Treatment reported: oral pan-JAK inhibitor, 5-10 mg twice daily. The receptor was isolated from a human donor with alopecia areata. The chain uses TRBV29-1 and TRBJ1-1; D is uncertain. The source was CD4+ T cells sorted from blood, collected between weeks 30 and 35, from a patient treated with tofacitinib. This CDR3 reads CSVDTDPLGTEAFF. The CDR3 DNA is TGCAGCGTGGATACCGACCCACTGGGGACTGAAGCTTTCTTT. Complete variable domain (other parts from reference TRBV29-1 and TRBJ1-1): SAVISQKPSRDICQRGTSLTIQCQVDSQVTMMFWYRQQPGQSLTLIATANQGSEATYESGFVIDKFPISRPNLTFSTLTVSNMSPEDSSIYLCSVDTDPLGTEAFFGQGTRLTVV.